The source of this T cell receptor beta chain is a study of blood T cell repertoires in COVID-19. Generated by immunoSEQ multiplex PCR, the TCRdb table keeps only in-frame clones and is missing some. The data show more than 350,000 clones, with around nine tenths seen just once and 10% held by the top ten. V was pared by 4 bases and J by 0 bases, with 12 bases between. CDR1 and CDR2 from the germline V gene are SNHLY and FYNNEI. CDR3 length equals 15 residues. The TCR sequence derives from a woman between 45 and 60 years old who had recovered from COVID-19. Sequenced material: PBMCs or T cells enriched from blood (not recorded which). The V gene is TRBV2, the J gene TRBJ1-1; D is possibly TRBD1 (6 bases). The CDR3 region has the DNA TGTGCCAGCAGTGGGGCAGGGGTTGTGAACACTGAAGCTTTCTTT. Translating it yields CASSGAGVVNTEAFF. Filled out from reference TRBV2 and TRBJ1-1, the complete variable domain reads EPEVTQTPSHQVTQMGQEVILRCVPISNHLYFYWYRQILGQKVEFLVSFYNNEISEKSEIFDDQFSVERPDGSNFTLKIRSTKLEDSAMYFCASSGAGVVNTEAFFGQGTRLTVV.